The rows below give T cell receptor beta chains drawn from one sample of a study of CXCR3-negative and CXCR3-positive naive CD8 T cells. TCRdb reprocessed the 5' RACE reads; each CDR3 protein has one entry and no DNA is given. The sample totals roughly 60,000 distinct CDR3 sequences; its top ten clones hold around 0.75%. The sequenced sample was naive CXCR3+ CD8+ T cells from blood. All receptors derive from a human donor in good health. Some clones in this sample may be carry-over from other donors' samples. CDR3s include the opening cysteine and the closing phenylalanine or tryptophan.

>TRBJ2-7|TRBV5-1
CASSVPQGVGGEQYF
>TRBJ2-7|TRBV7-2
CASSFWLAAPGNEQYF
>TRBJ2-1|TRBV5-6
CASSLSTADRYNEQFF
>TRBJ2-2|TRBV5-6
CASSFASYTGELFF
>TRBJ1-1|TRBV29-1
CSGLVENTEAFF
>TRBJ2-7|TRBV29-1
CSVEFVSGGQFYEQYF
>TRBJ2-1|TRBV29-1
CSVSGISNEQFF
>TRBJ2-2|TRBV6-2/TRBV6-3
CASSSDFGGELFF
>TRBJ2-7|TRBV7-2
CASSLWRASSYEQYF
>TRBJ2-2|TRBV18
CASSPPTSAAGELFF
>TRBJ1-2|TRBV3-1
CASSFYSYADNYGYTF
>TRBJ1-6|TRBV23-1
CASSQNRDRASRGSPLHF
>TRBJ2-7|TRBV28
CASSRDGYEQYF
>TRBJ1-5|TRBV10-3
CAISGDSEINQPQHF
>TRBJ2-2|TRBV29-1
CSANLNTGELFF
>TRBJ2-7|TRBV29-1
CSVFITARPYEQYF
>TRBJ2-1|TRBV7-8
CASTDRIRIDEQFF
>TRBJ2-7|TRBV19
CASRTPGSYEQYF
>TRBJ2-2|TRBV4-1
CASSPPGPGELFF
>TRBJ2-3|TRBV27
CASSQRRDTQYF
>TRBJ2-5|TRBV4-2
CASSQGTSGVETQYF
>TRBJ2-1|TRBV5-1
CASSLGTSGGQYNEQFF
>TRBJ2-1|TRBV10-1
CASSFRGAYNEQFF
>TRBJ2-1|TRBV7-3
CASSPTGAYNEQFF
>TRBJ2-7|TRBV21-1
CASSMLRGALYEQYF
>TRBJ1-2|TRBV25-1
CASSDIVGTANYGYTF
>TRBJ1-1|TRBV29-1
CSVVGQNTEAFF
>TRBJ2-3|TRBV6-5
CASSSFGGTDTQYF